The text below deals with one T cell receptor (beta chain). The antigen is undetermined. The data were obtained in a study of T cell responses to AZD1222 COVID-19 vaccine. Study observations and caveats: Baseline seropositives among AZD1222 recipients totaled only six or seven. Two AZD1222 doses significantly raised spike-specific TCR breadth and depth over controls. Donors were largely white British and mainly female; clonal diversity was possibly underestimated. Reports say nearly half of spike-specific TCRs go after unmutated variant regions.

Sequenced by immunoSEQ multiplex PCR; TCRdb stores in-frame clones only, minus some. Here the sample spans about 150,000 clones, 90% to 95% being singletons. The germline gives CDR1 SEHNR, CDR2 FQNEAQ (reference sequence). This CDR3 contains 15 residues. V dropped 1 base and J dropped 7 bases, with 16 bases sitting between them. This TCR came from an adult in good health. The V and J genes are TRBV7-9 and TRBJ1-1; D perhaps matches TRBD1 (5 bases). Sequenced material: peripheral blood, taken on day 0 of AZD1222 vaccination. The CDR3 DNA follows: TGTGCCAGCAGCTTAGGAGTAGGGGAATTAAATGAAGCTTTCTTT. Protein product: CASSLGVGELNEAFF.